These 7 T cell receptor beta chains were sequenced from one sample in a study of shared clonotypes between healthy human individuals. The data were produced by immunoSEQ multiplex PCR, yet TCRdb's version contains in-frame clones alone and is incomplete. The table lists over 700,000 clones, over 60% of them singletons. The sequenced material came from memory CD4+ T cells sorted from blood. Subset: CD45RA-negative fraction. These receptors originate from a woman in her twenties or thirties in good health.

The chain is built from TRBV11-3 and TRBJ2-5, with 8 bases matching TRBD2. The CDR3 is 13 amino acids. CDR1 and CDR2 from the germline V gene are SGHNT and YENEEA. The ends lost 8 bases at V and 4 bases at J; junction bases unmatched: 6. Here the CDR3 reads CASRGREGETQYF. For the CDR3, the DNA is TGTGCCAGCCGGGGACGGGAGGGAGAGACCCAGTACTTC.

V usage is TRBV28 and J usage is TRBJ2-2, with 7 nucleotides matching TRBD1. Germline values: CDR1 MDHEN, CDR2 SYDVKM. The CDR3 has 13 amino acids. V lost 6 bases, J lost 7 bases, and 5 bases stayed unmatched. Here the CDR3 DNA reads TGTGCCAGCAGCGACAGGGTCGGCGGGGAGCTGTTTTTT. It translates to CASSDRVGGELFF.

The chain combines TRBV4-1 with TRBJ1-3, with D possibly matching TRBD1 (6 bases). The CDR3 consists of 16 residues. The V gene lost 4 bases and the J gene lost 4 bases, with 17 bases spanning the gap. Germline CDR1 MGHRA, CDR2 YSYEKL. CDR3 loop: CASSLLAGAGGNTIYF. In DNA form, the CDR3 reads TGCGCCAGCAGCCTTCTCGCAGGGGCGGGAGGAAACACCATATATTTT.

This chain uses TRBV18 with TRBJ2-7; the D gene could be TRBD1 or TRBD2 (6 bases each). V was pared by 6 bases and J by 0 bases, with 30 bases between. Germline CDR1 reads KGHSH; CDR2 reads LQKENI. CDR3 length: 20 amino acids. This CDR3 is CASSKGGAGTHLFSSYEQYF. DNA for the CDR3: TGTGCCAGCTCTAAGGGGGGTGCCGGGACCCACCTCTTTTCCTCCTACGAGCAGTACTTC.

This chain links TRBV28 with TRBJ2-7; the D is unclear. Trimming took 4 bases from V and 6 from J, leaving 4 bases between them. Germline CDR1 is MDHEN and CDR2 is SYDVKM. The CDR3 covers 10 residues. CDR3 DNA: TGTGCCAGCAGTTGGCCCGAGCAGTACTTC. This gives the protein CASSWPEQYF.

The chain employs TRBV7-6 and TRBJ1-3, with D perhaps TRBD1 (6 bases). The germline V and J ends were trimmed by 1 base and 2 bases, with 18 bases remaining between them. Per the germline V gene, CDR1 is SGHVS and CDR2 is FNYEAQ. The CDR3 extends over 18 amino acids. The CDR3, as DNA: TGTGCCAGCAGCTTAGGTCGAGGCAGGGGAGATCCTGGAAACACCATATATTTT. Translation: CASSLGRGRGDPGNTIYF.

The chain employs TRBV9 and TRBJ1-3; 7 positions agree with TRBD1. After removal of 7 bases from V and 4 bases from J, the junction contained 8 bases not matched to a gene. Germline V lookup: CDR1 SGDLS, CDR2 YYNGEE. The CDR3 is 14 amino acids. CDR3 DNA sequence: TGTGCCAGCCGACGCACAGGGGTCGGAAACACCATATATTTT. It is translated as CASRRTGVGNTIYF.